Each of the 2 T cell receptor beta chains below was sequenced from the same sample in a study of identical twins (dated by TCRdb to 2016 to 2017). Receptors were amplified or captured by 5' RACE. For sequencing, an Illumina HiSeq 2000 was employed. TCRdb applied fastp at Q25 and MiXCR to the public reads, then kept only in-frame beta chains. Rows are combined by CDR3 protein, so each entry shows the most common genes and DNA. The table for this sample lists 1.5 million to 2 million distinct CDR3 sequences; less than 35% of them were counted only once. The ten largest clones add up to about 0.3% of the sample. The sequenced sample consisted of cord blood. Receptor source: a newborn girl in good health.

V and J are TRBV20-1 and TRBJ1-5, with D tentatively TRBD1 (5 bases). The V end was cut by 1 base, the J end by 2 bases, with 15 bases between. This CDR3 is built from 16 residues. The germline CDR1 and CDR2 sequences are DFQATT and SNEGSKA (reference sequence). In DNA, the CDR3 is TGCAGTGCTAGAGGCCCCTGGGGGGTACGCAATCAGCCCCAGCATTTT. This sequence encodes CSARGPWGVRNQPQHF.

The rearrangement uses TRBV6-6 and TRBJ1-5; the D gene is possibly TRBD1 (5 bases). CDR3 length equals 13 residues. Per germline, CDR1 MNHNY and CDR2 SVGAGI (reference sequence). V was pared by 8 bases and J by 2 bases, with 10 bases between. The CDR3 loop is CASGRAGNQPQHF. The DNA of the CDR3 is TGTGCCAGCGGCAGGGCAGGCAATCAGCCCCAGCATTTT.